A selection of T cell receptor beta chains follows, all from one sample in a study of early T cells in non-severe SARS-CoV-2 infection. In TCRdb, the 5' RACE reads were re-called with MiXCR into one record per CDR3 protein. The sample contains approximately 71,000 distinct CDR3 sequences, around 13% of which appear only once. Sequencing used whole blood. These receptors came from an adult who was a healthcare worker with PCR-confirmed SARS-CoV-2 infection or an uninfected control (not recorded which). Each CDR3 is given with its conserved first and last residue. Fields, in order: CDR3 protein, J gene, V gene.

CDR3aa: CASSSSLSYEQYF
j_gene: TRBJ2-7
v_gene: TRBV9

CDR3aa: CASSLGLAGGWGNEQFF
j_gene: TRBJ2-1
v_gene: TRBV5-1

CDR3aa: CASSLGGAETQYF
j_gene: TRBJ2-5
v_gene: TRBV27

CDR3aa: CASRQGSGRYEQYF
j_gene: TRBJ2-7
v_gene: TRBV28

CDR3aa: CASSQTGRGATGELFF
j_gene: TRBJ2-2
v_gene: TRBV4-3

CDR3aa: CASSPPAGRRSAGANVLTF
j_gene: TRBJ2-6
v_gene: TRBV3-1

CDR3aa: CASSPTYEITEFF
j_gene: TRBJ2-1
v_gene: TRBV25-1

CDR3aa: CSVEGEGGYTF
j_gene: TRBJ1-2
v_gene: TRBV29-1

CDR3aa: CASRKSGPGTEAFF
j_gene: TRBJ1-1
v_gene: TRBV6-5

CDR3aa: CASSRRQGVDTQYF
j_gene: TRBJ2-3
v_gene: TRBV7-3

CDR3aa: CSARGVGNTIYF
j_gene: TRBJ1-3
v_gene: TRBV20-1

CDR3aa: CASSFAGVKETQYF
j_gene: TRBJ2-5
v_gene: TRBV7-8

CDR3aa: CAIRNSGEGDTQYF
j_gene: TRBJ2-3
v_gene: TRBV10-3

CDR3aa: CASSPQMGGGLYNEQFF
j_gene: TRBJ2-1
v_gene: TRBV7-2

CDR3aa: CASSYDGGGAETQYF
j_gene: TRBJ2-5
v_gene: TRBV6-2/TRBV6-3

CDR3aa: CASSYRADSGNTIYF
j_gene: TRBJ1-3
v_gene: TRBV6-6

CDR3aa: CSVEPWRDGFYGYTF
j_gene: TRBJ1-2
v_gene: TRBV29-1

CDR3aa: CASSLGQPYGYTF
j_gene: TRBJ1-2
v_gene: TRBV9

CDR3aa: CASSLARTSDEQFF
j_gene: TRBJ2-1
v_gene: TRBV11-3

CDR3aa: CASSPDGSYNEQFF
j_gene: TRBJ2-1
v_gene: TRBV12-3/TRBV12-4

CDR3aa: CASSLRGGTGELFF
j_gene: TRBJ2-2
v_gene: TRBV7-6

CDR3aa: CAWSVLSGNTEAFF
j_gene: TRBJ1-1
v_gene: TRBV30

CDR3aa: CATLGIRATEAFF
j_gene: TRBJ1-1
v_gene: TRBV2

CDR3aa: CASSLTRTATDTQYF
j_gene: TRBJ2-3
v_gene: TRBV11-2

CDR3aa: CASSFFPGQSSGNTIYF
j_gene: TRBJ1-3
v_gene: TRBV28

CDR3aa: CASKNGGAYEQYF
j_gene: TRBJ2-7
v_gene: TRBV27

CDR3aa: CASSLVGTGYTEVFF
j_gene: TRBJ1-1
v_gene: TRBV7-8

CDR3aa: CASSPRQTAQETQYF
j_gene: TRBJ2-5
v_gene: TRBV19

CDR3aa: CASSSAATRSPLHF
j_gene: TRBJ1-6
v_gene: TRBV28